This T cell receptor (beta chain) was captured by sequencing in a study of blood T cells in healthy people across ages. A second roughly 7 to 11 cycle PCR used barcoded and J-beta primers. Researchers report that a template-switch adaptor with 12 random nucleotides tagged each cDNA molecule. TCRdb reprocessed the 5' RACE reads with MiXCR, giving one entry per CDR3 protein. The table includes about 1.8 million distinct CDR3 sequences, 49% detected once. V gave up 2 bases and J gave up 4 bases, with 12 bases separating them. The CDR3 loop spans 16 amino acids. Germline V gene lookup returns CDR1 MDHEN and CDR2 SYDVKM.

The material sequenced was blood. This receptor was identified in a woman aged 35 to 49 in good health. The chain recombines TRBV28 with TRBJ2-6; D remains ambiguous. The CDR3 region has the DNA TGTGCCAGCAGTTTAAGGACCTACGACGGGGCCAACGTCCTGACTTTC. This gives the protein CASSLRTYDGANVLTF.